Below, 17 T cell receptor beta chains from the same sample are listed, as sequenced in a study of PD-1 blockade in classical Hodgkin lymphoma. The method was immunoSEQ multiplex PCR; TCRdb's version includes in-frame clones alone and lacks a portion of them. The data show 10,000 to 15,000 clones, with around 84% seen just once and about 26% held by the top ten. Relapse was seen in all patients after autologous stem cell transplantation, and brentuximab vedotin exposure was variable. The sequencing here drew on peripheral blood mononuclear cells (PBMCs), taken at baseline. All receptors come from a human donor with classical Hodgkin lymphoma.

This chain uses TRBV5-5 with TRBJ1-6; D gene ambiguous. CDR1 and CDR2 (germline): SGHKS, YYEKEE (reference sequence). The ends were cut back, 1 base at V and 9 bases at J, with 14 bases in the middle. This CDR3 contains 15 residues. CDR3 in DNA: TGTGCCAGCAGCTTGATAGTCGAACCCGCTTCACCCCTCCACTTT. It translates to CASSLIVEPASPLHF.

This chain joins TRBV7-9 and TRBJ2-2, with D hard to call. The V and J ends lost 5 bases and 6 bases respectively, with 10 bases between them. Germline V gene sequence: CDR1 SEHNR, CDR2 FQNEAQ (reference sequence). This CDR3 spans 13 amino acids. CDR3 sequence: CASSPSWAGELFF. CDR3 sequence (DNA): TGTGCCAGCAGCCCCTCTTGGGCCGGGGAGCTGTTTTTT.

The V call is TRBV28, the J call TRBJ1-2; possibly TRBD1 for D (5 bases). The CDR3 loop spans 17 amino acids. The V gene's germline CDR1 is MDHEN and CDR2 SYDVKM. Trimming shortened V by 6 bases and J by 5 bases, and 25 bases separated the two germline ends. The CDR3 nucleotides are TGTGCCAGCAGACCCCCGCCTCGGGACGGCTTGAGGTATGGCTACACCTTC. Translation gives CASRPPPRDGLRYGYTF.

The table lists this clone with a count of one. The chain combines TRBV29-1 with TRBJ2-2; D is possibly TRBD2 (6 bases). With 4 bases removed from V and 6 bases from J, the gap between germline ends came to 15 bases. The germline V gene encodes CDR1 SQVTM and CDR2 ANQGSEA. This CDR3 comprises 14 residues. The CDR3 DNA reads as TGCAGCGTTGCGGGACTCACGGGTGCCGGGGAGCTGTTTTTT. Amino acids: CSVAGLTGAGELFF.

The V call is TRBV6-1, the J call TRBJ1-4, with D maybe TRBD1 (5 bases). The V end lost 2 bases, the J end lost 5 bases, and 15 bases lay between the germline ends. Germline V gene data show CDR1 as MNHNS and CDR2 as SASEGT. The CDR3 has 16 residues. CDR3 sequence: CASSERGRGLNEKLFF. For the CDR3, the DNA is TGTGCCAGCAGTGAAAGAGGGAGGGGACTCAATGAAAAACTGTTTTTT.

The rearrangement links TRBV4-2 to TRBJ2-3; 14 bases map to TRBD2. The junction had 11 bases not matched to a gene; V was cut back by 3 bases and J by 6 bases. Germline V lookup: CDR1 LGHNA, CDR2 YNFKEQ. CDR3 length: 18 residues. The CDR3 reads CASSQSQRLAGGFDTQYF. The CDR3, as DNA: TGTGCCAGCAGCCAGTCACAACGACTAGCGGGAGGGTTCGATACGCAGTATTTT.

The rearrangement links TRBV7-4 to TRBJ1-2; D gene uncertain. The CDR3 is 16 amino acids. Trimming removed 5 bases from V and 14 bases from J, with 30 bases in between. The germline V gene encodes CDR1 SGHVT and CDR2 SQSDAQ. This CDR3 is CASSEPFSARKPMATF. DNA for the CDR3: TGTGCCAGCAGCGAACCCTTTTCAGCTCGAAAACCTATGGCTACCTTC.

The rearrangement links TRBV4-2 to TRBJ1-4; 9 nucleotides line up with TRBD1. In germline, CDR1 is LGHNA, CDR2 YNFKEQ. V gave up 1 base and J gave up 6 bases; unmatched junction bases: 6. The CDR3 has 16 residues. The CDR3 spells CASSQAWTGEDEKLFF. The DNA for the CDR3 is TGTGCCAGCAGCCAAGCATGGACAGGGGAGGATGAAAAACTGTTTTTT.

The CDR3 coding sequence is TGTGCCAGCAGCTTTAGCACTGAAGCTTTCTTT. Translated, it gives CASSFSTEAFF. The J gene is TRBJ1-1, the V gene TRBV11-3; D unresolved. CDR3 size: 11 residues. Trimming cost V 3 bases and J 4 bases, with 3 bases left between them. Germline V gene data show CDR1 as SGHNT and CDR2 as YENEEA.

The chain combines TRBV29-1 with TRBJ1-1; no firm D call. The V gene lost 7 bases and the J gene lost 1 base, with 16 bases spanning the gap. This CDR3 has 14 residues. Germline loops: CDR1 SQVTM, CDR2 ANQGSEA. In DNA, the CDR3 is TGCAGCGCCGCCCCGACCGGAGCGAACACTGAAGCTTTCTTT. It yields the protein CSAAPTGANTEAFF.

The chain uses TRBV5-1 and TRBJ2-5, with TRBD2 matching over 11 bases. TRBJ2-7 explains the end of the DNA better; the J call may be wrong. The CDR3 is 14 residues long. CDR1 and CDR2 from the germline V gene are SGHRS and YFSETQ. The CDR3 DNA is TGCGCCAGCAGACTAGCGGGAGAGGGAGTCGAGCAGTACTTC. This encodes CASRLAGEGVEQYF.

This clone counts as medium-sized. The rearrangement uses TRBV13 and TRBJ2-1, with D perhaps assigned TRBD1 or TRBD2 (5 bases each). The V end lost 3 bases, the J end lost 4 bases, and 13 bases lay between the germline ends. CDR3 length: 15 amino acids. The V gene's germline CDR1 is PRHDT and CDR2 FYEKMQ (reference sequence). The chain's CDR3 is CASSLGRPGYNEQFF. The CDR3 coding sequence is TGTGCCAGCAGCTTGGGACGGCCGGGTTACAATGAGCAGTTCTTC.

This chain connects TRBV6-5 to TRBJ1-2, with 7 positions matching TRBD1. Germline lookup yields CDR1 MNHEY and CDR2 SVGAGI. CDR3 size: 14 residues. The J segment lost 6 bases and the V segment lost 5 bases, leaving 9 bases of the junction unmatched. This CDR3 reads CASSPRTGLDGYTF. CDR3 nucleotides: TGTGCCAGCAGTCCCCGGACAGGCTTGGATGGCTACACCTTC.

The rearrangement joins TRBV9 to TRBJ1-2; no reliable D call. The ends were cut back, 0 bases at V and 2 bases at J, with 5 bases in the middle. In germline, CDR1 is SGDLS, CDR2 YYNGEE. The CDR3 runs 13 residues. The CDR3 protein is CASSVGVNYGYTF. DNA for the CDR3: TGTGCCAGCAGCGTAGGGGTCAACTATGGCTACACCTTC.

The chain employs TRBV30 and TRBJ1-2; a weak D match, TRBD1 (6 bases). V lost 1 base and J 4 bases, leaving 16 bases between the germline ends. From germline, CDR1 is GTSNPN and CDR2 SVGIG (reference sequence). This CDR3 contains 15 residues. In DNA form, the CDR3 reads TGTGCCTGGAGTGGCCTCGGGAGGGGGGGCTATGGCTACACCTTC. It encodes CAWSGLGRGGYGYTF. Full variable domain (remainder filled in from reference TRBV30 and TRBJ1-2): SQTIHQWPATLVQPVGSPLSLECTVEGTSNPNLYWYRQAAGRGLQLLFYSVGIGQISSEVPQNLSASRPQDRQFILSSKKLLLSDSGFYLCAWSGLGRGGYGYTFGSGTRLTVV.

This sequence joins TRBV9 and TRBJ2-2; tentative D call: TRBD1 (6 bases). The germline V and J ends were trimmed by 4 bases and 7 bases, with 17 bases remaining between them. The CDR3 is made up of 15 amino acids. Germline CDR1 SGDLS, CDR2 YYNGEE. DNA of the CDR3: TGTGCCAGCAGCAGAGGGGGATCCGCGGGCGGGGAGCTGTTTTTT. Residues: CASSRGGSAGGELFF.

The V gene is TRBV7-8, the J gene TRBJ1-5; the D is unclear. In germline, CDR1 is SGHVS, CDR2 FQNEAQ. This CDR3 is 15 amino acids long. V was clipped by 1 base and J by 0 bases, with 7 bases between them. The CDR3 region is CASSLDRGSNQPQHF. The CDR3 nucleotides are TGTGCCAGCAGCTTAGACAGAGGTAGCAATCAGCCCCAGCATTTT.